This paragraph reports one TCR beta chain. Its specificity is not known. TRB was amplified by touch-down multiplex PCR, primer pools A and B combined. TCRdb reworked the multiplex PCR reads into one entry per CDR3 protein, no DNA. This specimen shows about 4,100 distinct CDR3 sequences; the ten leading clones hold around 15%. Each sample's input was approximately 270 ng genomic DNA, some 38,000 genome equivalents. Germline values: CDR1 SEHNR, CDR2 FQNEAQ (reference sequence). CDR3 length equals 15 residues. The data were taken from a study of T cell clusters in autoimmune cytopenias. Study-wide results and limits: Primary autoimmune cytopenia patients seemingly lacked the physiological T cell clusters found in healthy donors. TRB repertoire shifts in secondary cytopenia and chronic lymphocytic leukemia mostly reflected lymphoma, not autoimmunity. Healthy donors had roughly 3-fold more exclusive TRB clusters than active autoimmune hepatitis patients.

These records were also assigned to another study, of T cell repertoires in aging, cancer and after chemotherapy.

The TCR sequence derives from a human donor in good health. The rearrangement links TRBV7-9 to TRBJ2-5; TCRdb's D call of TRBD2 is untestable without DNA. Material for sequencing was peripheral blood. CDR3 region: CASSLAQASRETQYF.